This T cell receptor beta chain was sequenced during a study of cytomegalovirus exposure and HLA in healthy donors. Study conclusions and caveats: Later on, an analysis showed TCR association rates differing by HLA locus, with DRB1 the most and HLA-C the fewest. An analysis done earlier found most TCR beta V segments productive about 90% or about 30% of the time.

Details on this clone: No antigen is known for it.

Researchers ran the PCR with 60 Vbeta and 13 Jbeta primers. Under the authors' procedure: Roughly 10 million shared chains were among around 80 million unique TCR beta chains counted in a later analysis. Profiling relied on immunoSEQ multiplex PCR, and the TCRdb table lists in-frame clones only, not all of them. V and J calls and clone size are as listed in that table; D and trimming were resolved from the DNA. This table holds tens of thousands of clones. The germline gives CDR1 KGHSH, CDR2 LQKENI. V was pared by 2 bases and J by 5 bases, with 13 bases between. The CDR3 runs 15 residues. V usage is TRBV18 and J usage is TRBJ1-5; D possibly corresponds to TRBD1 (6 bases). Material: PBMCs. This clonotype was obtained from a woman aged 40 to 49 in good health and CMV-seronegative. The CDR3, as DNA: TGTGCCAGCTCACCAAGCCCGACAGGAGATCAGCCCCAGCATTTT. Translated: CASSPSPTGDQPQHF.